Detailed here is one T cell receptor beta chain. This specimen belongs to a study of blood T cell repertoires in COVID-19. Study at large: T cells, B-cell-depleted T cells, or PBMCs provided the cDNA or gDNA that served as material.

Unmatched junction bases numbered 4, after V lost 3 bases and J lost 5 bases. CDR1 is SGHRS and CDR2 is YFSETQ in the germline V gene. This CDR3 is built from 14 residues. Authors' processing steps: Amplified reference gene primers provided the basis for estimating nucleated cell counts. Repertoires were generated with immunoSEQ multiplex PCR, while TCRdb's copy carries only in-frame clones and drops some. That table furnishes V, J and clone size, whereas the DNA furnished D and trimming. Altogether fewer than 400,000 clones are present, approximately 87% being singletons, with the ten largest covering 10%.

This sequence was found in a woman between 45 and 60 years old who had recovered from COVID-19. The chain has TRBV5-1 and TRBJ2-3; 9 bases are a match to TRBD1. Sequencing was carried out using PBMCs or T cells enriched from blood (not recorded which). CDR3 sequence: CASSSQGAQDTQYF. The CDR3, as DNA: TGCGCCAGCAGCTCACAGGGGGCGCAAGATACGCAGTATTTT.